These 20 T cell receptor beta chains came from one sample sequenced in a study of shared clonotypes between healthy human individuals. The protocol was immunoSEQ multiplex PCR, while the TCRdb copy is restricted to in-frame clones and leaves out a portion. This table has about 2.4 million clones, roughly 93% appearing once. The sequenced material came from naive CD4+ T cells from PBMCs. Subset described: CD45RA+ positively selected. The source is a man younger than 30 in good health. Some clones in this sample may be carry-over from other donors' samples.

The chain combines TRBV19 with TRBJ2-7, with TRBD1 matching over 10 bases. The germline gives CDR1 LNHDA, CDR2 SQIVND (reference sequence). The CDR3 spans 15 residues. Germline trimming cut 3 bases from V and 6 bases from J; bases unmatched to any gene: 8. CDR3 in DNA: TGTGCCAGTAGTATTTCCGGGACAGGGGCCCTCGAGCAGTACTTC. Translating gives CASSISGTGALEQYF.

This chain joins TRBV19 and TRBJ1-2, with unresolved D. Germline CDR1 is LNHDA and CDR2 is SQIVND (reference sequence). CDR3 size: 16 residues. Trimming took 5 bases from V and 2 from J, leaving 18 bases between them. The chain's CDR3 is CASSPTDGLFNYGYTF. CDR3 DNA: TGTGCCAGTAGTCCGACGGACGGGCTGTTCAACTATGGCTACACCTTC. Together with reference TRBV19 and TRBJ1-2, the CDR3 gives the full variable domain: DGGITQSPKYLFRKEGQNVTLSCEQNLNHDAMYWYRQDPGQGLRLIYYSQIVNDFQKGDIAEGYSVSREKKESFPLTVTSAQKNPTAFYLCASSPTDGLFNYGYTFGSGTRLTVV.

This chain uses TRBV18 with TRBJ2-2; D not resolved. Germline V gene lookup returns CDR1 KGHSH and CDR2 LQKENI. The CDR3 loop spans 14 amino acids. Trimming removed 2 bases at V and 6 bases at J, with 10 bases between. CDR3 amino acids: CASSPNIGAGELFF. The CDR3 DNA is TGTGCCAGCTCACCAAATATTGGCGCCGGGGAGCTGTTTTTT.

J is TRBJ2-1 and V is TRBV4-1, with TRBD2 identical over 9 bases. The CDR3 contains 18 residues. CDR1 is MGHRA and CDR2 is YSYEKL in the germline V gene. The junction had 15 bases not matched to a gene; V was cut back by 0 bases and J by 9 bases. The CDR3 nucleotides read TGCGCCAGCAGCCAAGATTGGCGGCGGGGACTAGCTTATGTTGAGCAGTTCTTC. Its translation is CASSQDWRRGLAYVEQFF.

V is TRBV19 and J is TRBJ2-1; 11 bases map to TRBD1. V lost 1 base and J lost 7; bases outside the gene matches: 3. Germline CDR1 is LNHDA and CDR2 is SQIVND (reference sequence). The CDR3 has 15 amino acids. This chain's CDR3 is CASSIGRDRGNEQFF. The CDR3 DNA follows: TGTGCCAGTAGTATAGGCCGGGACAGGGGGAATGAGCAGTTCTTC. Supplemented by reference TRBV19 and TRBJ2-1, the full variable domain reads DGGITQSPKYLFRKEGQNVTLSCEQNLNHDAMYWYRQDPGQGLRLIYYSQIVNDFQKGDIAEGYSVSREKKESFPLTVTSAQKNPTAFYLCASSIGRDRGNEQFFGPGTRLTVL.

Comment on this clone: The sample contains more than one DNA sequence encoding this CDR3. For the CDR3, the DNA is TGTGCCAGCAGCCTTTCCATGAACACTGAAGCTTTCTTT. This encodes CASSLSMNTEAFF. V is TRBV14 and J is TRBJ1-1; D gene ambiguous. CDR1 is SGHDN and CDR2 is FVKESK in the germline V gene. V was pared by 4 bases and J by 0 bases, with 6 bases between. This CDR3 has 13 amino acids. The whole variable domain, filled in from reference TRBV14 and TRBJ1-1, reads EAGVTQFPSHSVIEKGQTVTLRCDPISGHDNLYWYRRVMGKEIKFLLHFVKESKQDESGMPNNRFLAERTGGTYSTLKVQPAELEDSGVYFCASSLSMNTEAFFGQGTRLTVV.

About this clone: This sample includes further DNA sequences coding for the same CDR3. V gene TRBV28 combines with J gene TRBJ1-1, with a tentative D call TRBD1 (6 bases). The V end lost 4 bases, the J end lost 4 bases, and 10 bases lay between the germline ends. The germline CDR1 and CDR2 sequences are MDHEN and SYDVKM. The CDR3 runs to 13 residues. For the CDR3, the DNA is TGTGCCAGCAGTTCAGGGGCGGGCACTGAAGCTTTCTTT. It specifies CASSSGAGTEAFF. Supplemented by reference TRBV28 and TRBJ1-1, the full variable domain reads DVKVTQSSRYLVKRTGEKVFLECVQDMDHENMFWYRQDPGLGLRLIYFSYDVKMKEKGDIPEGYSVSREKKERFSLILESASTNQTSMYLCASSSGAGTEAFFGQGTRLTVV.

V is TRBV2 and J is TRBJ2-3, with 8 bases aligning to TRBD2. Trimming cost V 5 bases and J 4 bases; bases outside gene matches: 14. Germline lookup yields CDR1 SNHLY and CDR2 FYNNEI. This CDR3 spans 17 amino acids. The CDR3 loop reads CASSRLAGAPEADTQYF. CDR3 in DNA: TGTGCCAGCAGTAGGCTAGCGGGCGCCCCGGAGGCAGATACGCAGTATTTT.

V and J are TRBV7-9 and TRBJ1-1; possible D gene TRBD1, 5 bases. The V end lost 6 bases, the J end lost 3 bases, and 11 bases lay between the germline ends. Germline loops: CDR1 SEHNR, CDR2 FQNEAQ (reference sequence). This CDR3 region has 13 residues. The CDR3 DNA sequence: TGTGCCAGCAGGGGCCGGGGGGACACTGAAGCTTTCTTT. As protein: CASRGRGDTEAFF.

V usage is TRBV29-1 and J usage is TRBJ1-2; TRBD1 might be the D (6 bases). The V and J ends lost 4 bases and 5 bases respectively, with 14 bases between them. This CDR3 has 13 amino acids. Germline V gives CDR1 SQVTM, CDR2 ANQGSEA. DNA of the CDR3: TGCAGCGTTGGGGAGGTGCAGGGGTATGGCTACACCTTC. This gives the protein CSVGEVQGYGYTF.

The chain joins TRBV2 to TRBJ2-1; no clear D gene. The CDR3 is 13 residues long. Deletions cut 8 bases from V and 10 bases from J, with 18 bases between. In germline, CDR1 is SNHLY, CDR2 FYNNEI. This chain's CDR3 is CASLRTLSVEQFF. CDR3 DNA sequence: TGTGCCAGCCTCCGGACGCTCTCGGTCGAGCAGTTCTTC.

The V call is TRBV13, the J call TRBJ2-7, with 11 bases fitting TRBD2. The CDR3 is made up of 18 amino acids. The germline V gene encodes CDR1 PRHDT and CDR2 FYEKMQ (reference sequence). V trimming: 1 base; J trimming: 0 bases; junction bases outside the gene matches: 8. The CDR3 loop reads CASSLVGLAEASSYEQYF. As DNA, the CDR3 is TGTGCCAGCAGCTTAGTGGGACTAGCGGAGGCAAGCTCCTACGAGCAGTACTTC.

The chain couples TRBV7-7 to TRBJ2-6; 9 positions agree with TRBD1. V was clipped by 5 bases and J by 0 bases; unmatched bases: 5. Germline assignment: CDR1 SSHAT and CDR2 FNYEAQ (reference sequence). This CDR3 spans 17 amino acids. The CDR3 loop is CASSPGQGFSGANVLTF. The CDR3 DNA follows: TGTGCCAGCAGCCCAGGACAGGGGTTCTCTGGGGCCAACGTCCTGACTTTC.

In its sample, this clone was seen once. The chain links TRBV27 to TRBJ1-4; 8 bases are shared with TRBD1. The trim removed 6 bases at V and 5 bases at J, leaving 5 bases unmatched. This CDR3 is 14 amino acids long. Germline V lookup: CDR1 MNHEY, CDR2 SMNVEV (reference sequence). The CDR3 sequence is CASRRGQVNEKLFF. Here the CDR3 DNA reads TGTGCCAGCAGACGGGGACAGGTGAATGAAAAACTGTTTTTT.

The chain joins TRBV5-8 to TRBJ2-5, with TRBD2 matching 16 bases. The trim removed 6 bases at V and 5 bases at J, leaving 4 bases unmatched. Germline V gene data show CDR1 as SGHTS and CDR2 as YDEGEE. The CDR3 extends over 15 amino acids. CDR3 amino acids: CASKVGLAGGETQYF. CDR3 nucleotides: TGTGCCAGCAAAGTGGGACTAGCGGGAGGGGAGACCCAGTACTTC. Together with reference TRBV5-8 and TRBJ2-5, the CDR3 gives the full variable domain: EAGVTQSPTHLIKTRGQQATLRCSPISGHTSVYWYQQALGLGLQFLLWYDEGEERNRGNFPPRFSGRQFPNYSSELNVNALELEDSALYLCASKVGLAGGETQYFGPGTRLLVL.

The V gene is TRBV11-1, the J gene TRBJ1-1; D is ambiguous. Germline-derived CDR1 and CDR2 are SGHAT and FQDESV (reference sequence). The CDR3 consists of 15 residues. Trimming removed 2 bases at V and 3 bases at J, with 13 bases between. CDR3 DNA sequence: TGTGCCAGCAGCTTAAATCTGCTGGGGTACACTGAAGCTTTCTTT. Protein sequence: CASSLNLLGYTEAFF.

The rearrangement links TRBV5-4 to TRBJ2-2; D unclear. V was trimmed by 1 base and J by 4 bases, leaving 5 bases between them. Germline V gene lookup returns CDR1 SGHNT and CDR2 YYREEE (reference sequence). The CDR3 runs 13 residues. As DNA, the CDR3 is TGTGCCAGCAGCTTGTTAGTCACCGGGGAGCTGTTTTTT. The encoded protein is CASSLLVTGELFF.

V gene TRBV27 combines with J gene TRBJ2-1, with D perhaps TRBD1 (6 bases). The CDR3 consists of 15 residues. Germline V gives CDR1 MNHEY, CDR2 SMNVEV (reference sequence). Trimming took 5 bases from V and 4 from J, leaving 15 bases between them. The CDR3, as DNA: TGTGCCAGCAGTGGACGTGACAGGCGTTACAATGAGCAGTTCTTC. This codes for CASSGRDRRYNEQFF.

This clone was counted only a few times. This rearrangement joins TRBV14 to TRBJ2-7, with D perhaps given as TRBD1 or TRBD2 (5 bases each). V was shortened by 4 bases and J by 2 bases, with 15 bases between the two germline ends. The length of the CDR3 is 15 residues. Germline V gives CDR1 SGHDN, CDR2 FVKESK. DNA for the CDR3: TGTGCCAGCAGCCCAGGGACGGGCGGAGCCTACGAGCAGTACTTC. This encodes CASSPGTGGAYEQYF.

This sequence joins TRBV7-3 and TRBJ1-1; 7 bases match TRBD1. The V gene end was trimmed by 5 bases and the J gene end by 8 bases; junction bases not matched to a gene: 8. The CDR3 contains 13 residues. From germline, CDR1 is SGHTA and CDR2 FQGTGA. The CDR3 reads CASSREGQEEAFF. The CDR3 nucleotides read TGTGCCAGCAGCCGGGAAGGACAGGAAGAAGCTTTCTTT.